Listed below are T cell receptor beta chains from one sample, sequenced in a study of tumor and adjacent non-tumor tissue in lung cancer. TCRdb analysed the multiplex PCR reads with MiXCR anew, one entry per CDR3 protein. This table has around 50,000 distinct CDR3 sequences, 60% to 65% appearing once. The sample was distant non-tumor lung tissue. The origin of the receptors is a woman in her 70s with non-small cell lung cancer. Each CDR3 is given with its conserved first and last residue. Each record gives: D gene, J gene, V gene, clone size, CDR3 protein, CDR3 DNA. The D gene is left open where the match is weak. Expanded clones get a size class; other rows say once, few or many, or leave the size out.

d_call: TRBD2
j_call: TRBJ2-1
v_call: TRBV6-5
clone_size: .
cdr3_aa: CGSSYTPTSGRDNEHFF
cdr3_nt: TGTGGCAGCAGTTACACACCGACTAGCGGGAGGGACAATGAGCATTTCTTC

d_call: TRBD2
j_call: TRBJ2-1
v_call: TRBV29-1
clone_size: .
cdr3_aa: CSFMGLAETGYNEQFF
cdr3_nt: TGCAGCTTCATGGGACTAGCGGAAACAGGATACAATGAGCAGTTCTTC

d_call: TRBD2
j_call: TRBJ2-7
v_call: TRBV28
clone_size: .
cdr3_aa: CASSSTSGTYGQYF
cdr3_nt: TGTGCCAGCAGTTCAACTAGCGGGACGTACGGGCAGTACTTC

d_call: .
j_call: TRBJ1-5
v_call: TRBV20-1
clone_size: few
cdr3_aa: CSTRGSGDSNQPQHF
cdr3_nt: TGCAGTACGAGGGGCAGCGGAGATAGCAATCAGCCCCAGCATTTT

d_call: .
j_call: TRBJ1-1
v_call: TRBV14
clone_size: .
cdr3_aa: CTSSQDWRSRVKNTEAFF
cdr3_nt: TGTACCAGCAGCCAAGATTGGAGGTCCCGAGTAAAGAACACTGAAGCTTTCTTT

d_call: TRBD2
j_call: TRBJ2-2
v_call: TRBV10-2
clone_size: .
cdr3_aa: CASQRLAGPSSRELFF
cdr3_nt: TGCGCCAGCCAGCGGTTAGCGGGGCCTTCGAGCAGGGAGCTCTTTTTT

d_call: .
j_call: TRBJ2-1
v_call: TRBV5-4
clone_size: .
cdr3_aa: CAISSPRQVEQFF
cdr3_nt: TGTGCAATCAGCTCGCCCCGACAGGTTGAGCAGTTCTTC

d_call: .
j_call: TRBJ2-5
v_call: TRBV6-5
clone_size: .
cdr3_aa: CASSYSLGEGDKTEYF
cdr3_nt: TGTGCCAGCAGTTACTCGCTTGGGGAGGGGGATAAGACCGAGTACTTC

d_call: .
j_call: TRBJ1-1
v_call: TRBV12-3/TRBV12-4
clone_size: many
cdr3_aa: CASSLFGGSGTEAFF
cdr3_nt: TGTGCCAGCAGTTTGTTTGGGGGGTCGGGCACTGAAGCTTTCTTT

d_call: TRBD1
j_call: TRBJ2-7
v_call: TRBV4-1
clone_size: .
cdr3_aa: CASSQTGQGDQHYF
cdr3_nt: TGCGCCAGCAGTCAGACGGGACAGGGAGACCAGCACTACTTC

d_call: TRBD1
j_call: TRBJ1-1
v_call: TRBV6-5
clone_size: .
cdr3_aa: CASSLQGTIRTEAFF
cdr3_nt: TGTGCCAGCAGTTTACAGGGGACTATTAGGACTGAAGCTTTCTTT

d_call: TRBD2
j_call: TRBJ2-5
v_call: TRBV20-1
clone_size: few
cdr3_aa: CSTQREGPQETQYF
cdr3_nt: TGCAGTACCCAGCGGGAGGGCCCTCAAGAGACCCAGTACTTC

d_call: TRBD1
j_call: TRBJ2-3
v_call: TRBV12-3/TRBV12-4
clone_size: .
cdr3_aa: CAITTKGARADVQYF
cdr3_nt: TGTGCCATCACAACGAAGGGGGCGCGTGCAGATGTGCAGTATTTT

d_call: .
j_call: TRBJ2-1
v_call: TRBV4-1
clone_size: few
cdr3_aa: CASSRHSSVSYNEQFF
cdr3_nt: TGCGCCAGTAGCCGTCATTCTAGCGTGAGTTACAATGAGCAGTTCTTC

d_call: TRBD2
j_call: TRBJ2-2
v_call: TRBV12-3/TRBV12-4
clone_size: .
cdr3_aa: CASIALAGATGELFF
cdr3_nt: TGTGCCAGCATAGCGCTAGCGGGAGCTACCGGGGAGCTGTTTTTT

d_call: .
j_call: TRBJ1-4
v_call: TRBV6-5
clone_size: .
cdr3_aa: CASSRTENSEKLFF
cdr3_nt: TGCGCCAGCAGTCGGACAGAAAATTCGGAAAAACTGTTTTTT

d_call: .
j_call: TRBJ1-1
v_call: TRBV7-8
clone_size: .
cdr3_aa: CASSSSTGNTETFF
cdr3_nt: TGTGCCAGCAGCTCGTCGACAGGAAACACTGAAACTTTCTTT

d_call: TRBD2
j_call: TRBJ2-1
v_call: TRBV24-1
clone_size: .
cdr3_aa: CATSDGATSGSNNEQFF
cdr3_nt: TGTGCCACCAGTGATGGCGCGACTAGCGGGAGTAACAATGAGCAGTTCTTC

d_call: .
j_call: TRBJ2-1
v_call: TRBV20-1
clone_size: many
cdr3_aa: CSCANNNEQFF
cdr3_nt: TGCAGTTGCGCCAACAACAATGAGCAGTTCTTC

d_call: .
j_call: TRBJ2-7
v_call: TRBV5-1
clone_size: .
cdr3_aa: CASSLAEQGYYKQHF
cdr3_nt: TGCGCCAGCAGCTTGGCCGAACAGGGTTACTACAAGCAGCACTTC

d_call: .
j_call: TRBJ2-7
v_call: TRBV29-1
clone_size: .
cdr3_aa: CSVRPGGGSEQYF
cdr3_nt: TGCTCCGTTCGCCCGGGCGGGGGCAGCGAGCAGTACTTC

d_call: TRBD1
j_call: TRBJ1-6
v_call: TRBV7-2
clone_size: few
cdr3_aa: CASSLGTGRNSPLHF
cdr3_nt: TGTGCCAGCAGCTTAGGGACAGGGAGGAATTCACCCCTCCACTTT

d_call: .
j_call: TRBJ2-7
v_call: TRBV9
clone_size: .
cdr3_aa: CASSRGGSGVSDEQYF
cdr3_nt: TGTGCCAGCAGTCGCGGGGGCTCTGGAGTCAGCGACGAGCAGTACTTC

d_call: .
j_call: TRBJ1-5
v_call: TRBV20-1
clone_size: .
cdr3_aa: CSASTIFNNQPLHF
cdr3_nt: TGCAGTGCTAGCACAATATTCAACAATCAGCCCCTGCATTTT

d_call: TRBD1
j_call: TRBJ2-3
v_call: TRBV5-4
clone_size: .
cdr3_aa: CASSPSWDSTDTQYF
cdr3_nt: TGTGCCAGCAGCCCGAGTTGGGACAGTACAGATACGCAATATTTT

d_call: TRBD2
j_call: TRBJ2-3
v_call: TRBV28
clone_size: many
cdr3_aa: CASNPGGVDTQYF
cdr3_nt: TGTGCCAGCAACCCGGGGGGGGTAGATACGCAGTATTTT

d_call: TRBD2
j_call: TRBJ2-1
v_call: TRBV7-8
clone_size: few
cdr3_aa: CASSLGLELAGVYEQFF
cdr3_nt: TGTGCCAGCAGCTTAGGGTTAGAGCTAGCGGGAGTATATGAGCAGTTCTTC

d_call: TRBD2
j_call: TRBJ2-2
v_call: TRBV11-2
clone_size: .
cdr3_aa: CASSPLAGDGELFF
cdr3_nt: TGTGCCAGCAGCCCTTTAGCGGGAGATGGGGAGCTGTTTTTT

d_call: .
j_call: TRBJ1-2
v_call: TRBV6-6
clone_size: many
cdr3_aa: CASSMAVGGYTF
cdr3_nt: TGTGCCAGCAGCATGGCGGTGGGGGGCTACACCTTC

d_call: TRBD1
j_call: TRBJ2-1
v_call: TRBV29-1
clone_size: .
cdr3_aa: CNVGKGQGKAYEQFF
cdr3_nt: TGCAACGTTGGAAAGGGACAGGGAAAGGCCTACGAGCAGTTCTTC

d_call: TRBD1
j_call: TRBJ1-2
v_call: TRBV28
clone_size: .
cdr3_aa: CASSFATDRDGYTF
cdr3_nt: TGTGCCAGCAGTTTCGCAACTGACAGGGACGGCTACACCTTC

d_call: TRBD1
j_call: TRBJ2-5
v_call: TRBV29-1
clone_size: .
cdr3_aa: CCAGQGGVETQYF
cdr3_nt: TGCTGCGCAGGACAGGGGGGTGTAGAGACCCAGTACTTC

d_call: TRBD1
j_call: TRBJ2-3
v_call: TRBV7-3
clone_size: .
cdr3_aa: CASSHGTGGPDTQYF
cdr3_nt: TGTGCCAGCAGCCATGGGACAGGGGGTCCAGATACGCAGTATTTT

d_call: TRBD2
j_call: TRBJ2-2
v_call: TRBV2
clone_size: many
cdr3_aa: CASSEAGGKPGELFF
cdr3_nt: TGTGCCAGCAGTGAAGCGGGAGGGAAACCCGGGGAGCTGTTTTTT

d_call: TRBD1
j_call: TRBJ2-7
v_call: TRBV12-3/TRBV12-4
clone_size: many
cdr3_aa: CASSRDRGEQYF
cdr3_nt: TGTGCCAGCAGCAGAGACAGGGGCGAGCAGTACTTC

d_call: .
j_call: TRBJ2-5
v_call: TRBV5-6
clone_size: many
cdr3_aa: CASSLGVAQETQYF
cdr3_nt: TGTGCCAGCAGCTTGGGGGTAGCCCAAGAGACCCAGTACTTC

d_call: TRBD2
j_call: TRBJ2-3
v_call: TRBV28
clone_size: many
cdr3_aa: CASSRRLAVITDTQYF
cdr3_nt: TGTGCCAGCAGTAGGAGACTAGCGGTGATCACAGATACGCAGTATTTT

d_call: TRBD1
j_call: TRBJ1-2
v_call: TRBV6-1
clone_size: many
cdr3_aa: CASRQGAIDGYTF
cdr3_nt: TGTGCCAGCAGACAGGGGGCTATAGATGGCTACACCTTC

d_call: .
j_call: TRBJ2-3
v_call: TRBV7-9
clone_size: .
cdr3_aa: CASSYVLATDTQYF
cdr3_nt: TGTGCCAGCAGCTATGTACTAGCAACAGATACGCAGTATTTT

d_call: .
j_call: TRBJ2-2
v_call: TRBV4-2
clone_size: .
cdr3_aa: CAGSQEIHTGELFF
cdr3_nt: TGTGCCGGCAGCCAAGAAATCCACACTGGGGAGCTGTTTTTT

d_call: .
j_call: TRBJ1-4
v_call: TRBV28
clone_size: .
cdr3_aa: CANFHQGDPNVKLFF
cdr3_nt: TGTGCCAACTTTCATCAGGGAGACCCGAATGTAAAACTGTTTTTT

d_call: .
j_call: TRBJ2-7
v_call: TRBV11-1
clone_size: once
cdr3_aa: CASSPSASYEKYF
cdr3_nt: TGTGCCAGCAGCCCCAGCGCGTCCTACGAGAAGTATTTC

d_call: .
j_call: TRBJ1-3
v_call: TRBV11-3
clone_size: .
cdr3_aa: CATREDSGNTIYF
cdr3_nt: TGTGCCACCCGGGAGGACTCTGGAAACACCATATATTTT

d_call: TRBD2
j_call: TRBJ2-3
v_call: TRBV4-1
clone_size: .
cdr3_aa: CASGQKTSGRLLDMQYF
cdr3_nt: TGCGCCAGCGGCCAAAAAACTAGCGGGAGGCTTCTAGATATGCAGTATTTT

d_call: .
j_call: TRBJ2-2
v_call: TRBV6-5
clone_size: few
cdr3_aa: CASSLRVGSNTGELFF
cdr3_nt: TGTGCTAGCAGTCTAAGAGTGGGGTCGAACACCGGGGAGCTGTTTTTT

d_call: .
j_call: TRBJ2-2
v_call: TRBV24-1
clone_size: .
cdr3_aa: CATMDSQVTGELFF
cdr3_nt: TGTGCCACCATGGACAGCCAGGTCACCGGGGAGCTGTTTTTT

d_call: TRBD2
j_call: TRBJ2-2
v_call: TRBV7-2
clone_size: .
cdr3_aa: CVSSLTGGPDTGELFF
cdr3_nt: TGTGTCAGCAGTTTAACGGGAGGGCCAGACACCGGGGAGCTGTTTTTT

d_call: TRBD1
j_call: TRBJ1-5
v_call: TRBV28
clone_size: .
cdr3_aa: CASSLLPGTAWSNQPPHF
cdr3_nt: TGTGCCAGTAGCCTCTTACCTGGGACAGCCTGGAGCAATCAGCCCCCGCATTTT

d_call: .
j_call: TRBJ2-5
v_call: TRBV4-1
clone_size: .
cdr3_aa: CASIQDRPGHQGGTQYF
cdr3_nt: TGCGCCAGCATCCAAGATCGACCGGGCCACCAAGGAGGGACCCAGTACTTC

d_call: .
j_call: TRBJ2-5
v_call: TRBV29-1
clone_size: .
cdr3_aa: CNIGVGPRETQYF
cdr3_nt: TGCAACATTGGGGTTGGCCCCCGGGAGACCCAGTACTTC

d_call: .
j_call: TRBJ1-5
v_call: TRBV20-1
clone_size: many
cdr3_aa: CSAREGRGGNQPQHF
cdr3_nt: TGCAGTGCTAGAGAGGGGAGGGGCGGAAATCAGCCCCAGCATTTT

d_call: TRBD1
j_call: TRBJ1-1
v_call: TRBV4-1
clone_size: .
cdr3_aa: CASNQDERDRPNTEAFF
cdr3_nt: TGCGCCAGCAACCAAGACGAACGGGACAGGCCGAACACTGAAGCTTTCTTT

d_call: .
j_call: TRBJ2-1
v_call: TRBV29-1
clone_size: .
cdr3_aa: CSVEDRLGGHNERFF
cdr3_nt: TGCAGCGTTGAAGACCGACTAGGGGGGCACAATGAGCGGTTCTTC

d_call: .
j_call: TRBJ1-1
v_call: TRBV7-9
clone_size: many
cdr3_aa: CASSPTAAGLAFF
cdr3_nt: TGTGCCAGCAGTCCTACGGCGGCAGGGCTGGCTTTCTTT

d_call: .
j_call: TRBJ2-2
v_call: TRBV12-3/TRBV12-4
clone_size: many
cdr3_aa: CASSFRPEELFF
cdr3_nt: TGTGCCAGCAGTTTCCGGCCTGAGGAGCTGTTTTTT

d_call: TRBD1
j_call: TRBJ1-2
v_call: TRBV5-4
clone_size: .
cdr3_aa: CANSTGQVAVGGYTF
cdr3_nt: TGTGCCAACAGCACGGGACAGGTGGCAGTTGGTGGCTACACCTTC

d_call: .
j_call: TRBJ2-3
v_call: TRBV11-1
clone_size: .
cdr3_aa: CASSNDGLEGGDTQYF
cdr3_nt: TGTGCCAGTAGCAATGACGGACTAGAGGGGGGCGATACGCAGTATTTT

d_call: .
j_call: TRBJ1-2
v_call: TRBV29-1
clone_size: .
cdr3_aa: CSVLASPLLSYDYTF
cdr3_nt: TGCAGCGTCCTTGCCTCCCCACTACTCAGCTATGACTACACCTTC

d_call: .
j_call: TRBJ1-5
v_call: TRBV28
clone_size: .
cdr3_aa: CASNGQGPTYQPQHF
cdr3_nt: TGTGCCAGCAACGGGCAGGGACCGACATATCAGCCCCAGCATTTT